Listed here are 3 T cell receptor beta chains from one sample, sequenced in a study of blood T cell repertoires in COVID-19. Only in-frame clones appear in the TCRdb table, and some are missing; sequencing was by immunoSEQ multiplex PCR. The sample lists about 170,000 clones, 80% to 90% occurring once. The sequencing input was peripheral blood. The receptors derive from a woman aged 50 to 65 with acute or convalescent COVID-19.

The gene calls are TRBV7-6 and TRBJ2-1, with a weak D call TRBD1 (6 bases). The ends were cut back, 4 bases at V and 7 bases at J, with 23 bases in the middle. The CDR3 covers 17 residues. Germline V lookup: CDR1 SGHVS, CDR2 FNYEAQ. Here the CDR3 reads CASSSLVYNRVGNEQFF. DNA for the CDR3: TGTGCCAGCAGCTCCTTAGTTTATAACAGGGTGGGGAATGAGCAGTTCTTC.

J is TRBJ1-3 and V is TRBV30; D may be TRBD1 (5 bases). Germline assignment: CDR1 GTSNPN and CDR2 SVGIG (reference sequence). The CDR3 consists of 17 residues. Between the trimmed V and J ends, which lost 2 bases and 0 bases, there was a span of 17 bases. This chain's CDR3 is CAWSFTSQGNSGNTIYF. As DNA, the CDR3 is TGTGCCTGGAGTTTCACTTCTCAGGGTAACTCTGGAAACACCATATATTTT. Looking up the rest from reference TRBV30 and TRBJ1-3 gives the full variable domain: SQTIHQWPATLVQPVGSPLSLECTVEGTSNPNLYWYRQAAGRGLQLLFYSVGIGQISSEVPQNLSASRPQDRQFILSSKKLLLSDSGFYLCAWSFTSQGNSGNTIYFGEGSWLTVV.

The chain joins TRBV11-3 to TRBJ2-5; no clear D. Germline loops: CDR1 SGHNT, CDR2 YENEEA. The V end was cut by 5 bases, the J end by 3 bases, with 4 bases between. The CDR3 sequence is 11 residues long. CDR3 sequence (DNA): TGTGCCAGCAGCCAAAAAGAGACCCAGTACTTC. As protein: CASSQKETQYF.